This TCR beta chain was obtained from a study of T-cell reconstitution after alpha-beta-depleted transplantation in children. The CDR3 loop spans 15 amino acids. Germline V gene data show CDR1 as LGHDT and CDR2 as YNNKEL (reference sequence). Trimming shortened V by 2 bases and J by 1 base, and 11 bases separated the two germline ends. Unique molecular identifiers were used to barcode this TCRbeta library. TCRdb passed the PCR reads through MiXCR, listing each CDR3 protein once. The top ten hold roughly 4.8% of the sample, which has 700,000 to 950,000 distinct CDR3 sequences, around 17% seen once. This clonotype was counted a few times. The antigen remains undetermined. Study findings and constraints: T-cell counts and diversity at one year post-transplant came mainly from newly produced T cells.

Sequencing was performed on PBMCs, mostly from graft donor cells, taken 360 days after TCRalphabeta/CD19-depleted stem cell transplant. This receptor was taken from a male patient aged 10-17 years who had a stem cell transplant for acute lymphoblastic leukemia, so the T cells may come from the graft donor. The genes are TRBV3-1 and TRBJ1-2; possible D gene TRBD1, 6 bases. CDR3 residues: CASSQLGGNNYGYTF. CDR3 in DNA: TGTGCCAGCAGCCAACTAGGGGGAAATAACTATGGCTACACCTTC.